Below, 23 T cell receptor beta chains from the same sample are listed, as sequenced in a study of blood T cell repertoires in COVID-19. Assay used: immunoSEQ multiplex PCR; TCRdb lists only in-frame clones, some missing. The sample yields a few hundred thousand clones, 70% to 90% seen once. Sequencing input: peripheral blood. Receptor source: a woman aged 70-85 years with acute or convalescent COVID-19.

The chain is built from TRBV24-1 and TRBJ1-2; 7 positions match TRBD1. The V gene end was trimmed by 2 bases and the J gene end by 4 bases; junction bases not matched to a gene: 3. The CDR3 spans 14 residues. Germline assignment: CDR1 KGHDR and CDR2 SFDVKD. This chain's CDR3 is CATSDWTGSYGYTF. CDR3 nucleotide sequence: TGTGCCACCAGTGATTGGACAGGCTCCTATGGCTACACCTTC.

The chain carries TRBV7-2 and TRBJ2-5, with 7 bases lining up with TRBD1. The trim removed 6 bases at V and 4 bases at J, leaving 2 bases unmatched. The CDR3 is made up of 12 amino acids. Germline CDR1 reads SGHTA; CDR2 reads FQGNSA. CDR3 loop: CASSKGAETQYF. DNA of the CDR3: TGTGCCAGCAGTAAGGGGGCAGAGACCCAGTACTTC.

V usage is TRBV2 and J usage is TRBJ2-7; 13 bases agree with TRBD2. Germline CDR1 reads SNHLY; CDR2 reads FYNNEI. Trimming at V came to 7 bases and at J to 5 bases, leaving 5 bases not matched to a gene. The length of the CDR3 is 14 residues. The CDR3 bases are TGTGCCAGCACTGGGACTAGCGGGGACAACGAGCAGTACTTC. Translating it yields CASTGTSGDNEQYF.

The chain joins TRBV7-2 to TRBJ2-7; 7 bases map to TRBD1. There are 15 residues in the CDR3. CDR1 is SGHTA, CDR2 FQGNSA, per germline. V was clipped by 1 base and J by 2 bases; unmatched bases: 5. The chain's CDR3 is CASSLVVDRAYEQYF. DNA of the CDR3: TGTGCCAGCAGCTTAGTGGTCGACAGGGCCTACGAGCAGTACTTC.

This chain connects TRBV3-1 (or the pseudogene TRBV3-2) to TRBJ2-3; 9 bases agree with TRBD2. The length of the CDR3 is 15 residues. Germline V gives CDR1 LGHDT, CDR2 YNNKEL (reference sequence). The junction had 5 bases not matched to a gene; V was cut back by 3 bases and J by 4 bases. CDR3: CASSHLRGGADTQYF. CDR3 DNA: TGTGCCAGCAGCCATTTGCGGGGGGGGGCAGATACGCAGTATTTT.

The chain uses TRBV19 and TRBJ1-1; D gene ambiguous. Trimming left V 4 bases short and J 4 bases short, with 13 bases between. Germline V lookup: CDR1 LNHDA, CDR2 SQIVND (reference sequence). The CDR3 extends over 14 amino acids. The CDR3 DNA is TGTGCCAGTAGTAGACGGGAGGCTCTCACTGAAGCTTTCTTT. Amino acids: CASSRREALTEAFF.

The chain employs TRBV12-3 or TRBV12-4 and TRBJ1-2; D is unclear. The V and J ends lost 6 bases and 2 bases respectively, with 4 bases between them. The CDR3 loop spans 11 amino acids. CDR3 nucleotide sequence: TGTGCCAGCAGCCTGAACTATGGCTACACCTTC. Translated, it gives CASSLNYGYTF.

The chain combines TRBV9 with TRBJ1-5; D gene unclear. CDR1 is SGDLS, CDR2 YYNGEE, per germline. CDR3 length equals 15 residues. The V gene lost 0 bases and the J gene lost 3 bases, with 10 bases spanning the gap. Here the CDR3 DNA reads TGTGCCAGCAGCGTAGCTACCGGAGACAATCAGCCCCAGCATTTT. It is translated as CASSVATGDNQPQHF. The whole variable domain, filled in from reference TRBV9 and TRBJ1-5, reads DSGVTQTPKHLITATGQRVTLRCSPRSGDLSVYWYQQSLDQGLQFLIQYYNGEERAKGNILERFSAQQFPDLHSELNLSSLELGDSALYFCASSVATGDNQPQHFGDGTRLSIL.

Notes on this clone: At one of its ends the junction is not consistent with the germline gene, which may arise from a read error. The chain employs TRBV6-4 and TRBJ1-2; D is unresolved. The CDR3 loop spans 11 amino acids. The V gene's germline CDR1 is MRHNA and CDR2 SNTAGT. CDR3 protein: CASSVPSEASF. The CDR3 DNA is TGTGCCAGCAGTGTTCCCTCAGAAGCGTCCTTC.

The CDR3 sequence: CASSRYRAEAFF. DNA for the CDR3: TGTGCCAGCAGTCGCTACAGGGCTGAAGCTTTCTTT. The V and J genes are TRBV6-2 or TRBV6-3 and TRBJ1-1; possibly TRBD1 for D (6 bases). This CDR3 has 12 amino acids. The germline V gene has CDR1 MNHEY and CDR2 SVGEGT. Deletions cut 5 bases from V and 6 bases from J, with 10 bases between.

The J gene is TRBJ2-1, the V gene TRBV12-5; 13 nucleotides match TRBD2. The CDR3 totals 18 residues. The germline V gene has CDR1 LGHNT and CDR2 FRNRAP. J gave up 4 bases and V 6 bases, and 12 bases lay outside the gene matches. The CDR3 sequence is CASGYGLAGALTYNEQFF. CDR3 in DNA: TGTGCTAGTGGATATGGACTAGCGGGGGCCCTCACATACAATGAGCAGTTCTTC.

This clone has a single count. The J gene is TRBJ1-2, the V gene TRBV3-1 (or the pseudogene TRBV3-2); D is ambiguous. The CDR3 runs 12 residues. The V end was cut by 1 base, the J end by 5 bases, with 5 bases between. Germline CDR1 is LGHDT and CDR2 is YNNKEL (reference sequence). For the CDR3, the DNA is TGTGCCAGCAGCCAAGCGCGATATGGCTACACCTTC. Amino acid sequence: CASSQARYGYTF.

V is TRBV5-1 and J is TRBJ1-1; D possibly corresponds to TRBD1 (6 bases). Germline assignment: CDR1 SGHRS and CDR2 YFSETQ. The V end lost 1 base, the J end lost 4 bases, and 17 bases lay between the germline ends. The CDR3 covers 16 residues. The DNA of the CDR3 is TGCGCCAGCAGCTTGATGAGGGGGGGCGCGAGCACTGAAGCTTTCTTT. Translation: CASSLMRGGASTEAFF.

The gene calls are TRBV7-2 and TRBJ1-2; D is undetermined. Trimming removed 4 bases from V and 8 bases from J, with 11 bases in between. Germline CDR1 is SGHTA and CDR2 is FQGNSA. The CDR3 runs to 12 residues. This CDR3 is CASSSRVGGYTF. In DNA form, the CDR3 reads TGTGCCAGCAGCTCCCGAGTCGGGGGCTACACCTTC.

The chain combines TRBV2 with TRBJ1-2; weak D call: TRBD1 (5 bases). From germline, CDR1 is SNHLY and CDR2 FYNNEI. V was shortened by 2 bases and J by 7 bases, with 8 bases between the two germline ends. This CDR3 is built from 12 residues. The CDR3 spells CASSESTVGYTF. The CDR3 DNA reads as TGTGCCAGCAGTGAATCGACAGTTGGCTACACCTTC.

The chain employs TRBV2 and TRBJ1-1; 7 nucleotides agree with TRBD1. Trimming cost V 4 bases and J 3 bases; bases outside gene matches: 2. CDR1 SNHLY and CDR2 FYNNEI come from the germline V gene. The CDR3 extends over 13 amino acids. CDR3 protein: CASSGQGDTEAFF. The DNA for the CDR3 is TGTGCCAGCAGTGGACAGGGTGACACTGAAGCTTTCTTT.

This clone turned up a few times. The gene calls are TRBV7-9 and TRBJ1-4; 7 positions match TRBD1. With V trimmed by 6 bases and J by 6 bases, 4 bases remained unmatched. Per germline, CDR1 SEHNR and CDR2 FQNEAQ (reference sequence). The CDR3 has 13 residues. Here the CDR3 reads CASRGQTDEKLFF. The CDR3, as DNA: TGTGCCAGCAGGGGACAGACTGATGAAAAACTGTTTTTT. Looking up the rest from reference TRBV7-9 and TRBJ1-4 gives the full variable domain: DTGVSQNPRHKITKRGQNVTFRCDPISEHNRLYWYRQTLGQGPEFLTYFQNEAQLEKSRLLSDRFSAERPKGSFSTLEIQRTEQGDSAMYLCASRGQTDEKLFFGSGTQLSVL.

The chain employs TRBV6-5 and TRBJ2-4, with TRBD1 identical over 7 bases. CDR1 is MNHEY, CDR2 SVGAGI, per germline. V lost 5 bases to trimming and J lost 3 bases; unmatched junction nucleotides: 7. The CDR3 sequence is 15 residues long. CDR3 bases: TGTGCCAGCAGTCGACAGGGTTTAGGCAAAAACATTCAGTACTTC. Protein sequence: CASSRQGLGKNIQYF.

The chain joins TRBV5-6 to TRBJ2-7; D gene uncertain. With 0 bases removed from V and 0 bases from J, the gap between germline ends came to 4 bases. The CDR3 is made up of 13 amino acids. The V gene's germline CDR1 is SGHDT and CDR2 YYEEEE. This CDR3 is CASSLAGSYEQYF. Here the CDR3 DNA reads TGTGCCAGCAGCTTGGCGGGCTCCTACGAGCAGTACTTC.

J is TRBJ1-2 and V is TRBV5-1; D remains ambiguous. The V and J ends lost 4 bases and 0 bases respectively, with 10 bases between them. This CDR3 spans 14 amino acids. From germline, CDR1 is SGHRS and CDR2 YFSETQ. In nucleotides, the CDR3 is TGCGCCAGCAGCCCGGACGGGGCTAACTATGGCTACACCTTC. Translated: CASSPDGANYGYTF. Full variable domain (outside the CDR3, taken from reference TRBV5-1 and TRBJ1-2): KAGVTQTPRYLIKTRGQQVTLSCSPISGHRSVSWYQQTPGQGLQFLFEYFSETQRNKGNFPGRFSGRQFSNSRSEMNVSTLELGDSALYLCASSPDGANYGYTFGSGTRLTVV.

The rearrangement joins TRBV12-3 or TRBV12-4 to TRBJ1-1; unclear D gene. CDR3 length: 13 residues. V was pared by 6 bases and J by 4 bases, with 12 bases between. The CDR3 coding sequence is TGTGCCAGCAGGGCCATTGGCGGCACTGAAGCTTTCTTT. This translates into CASRAIGGTEAFF.

Only one count was recorded for this clone. The genes are TRBV5-1 and TRBJ2-7, with D maybe TRBD1 (6 bases). Germline-derived CDR1 and CDR2 are SGHRS and YFSETQ. The CDR3 is made up of 15 amino acids. The ends were cut back, 0 bases at V and 3 bases at J, with 13 bases in the middle. The CDR3 DNA sequence: TGCGCCAGCAGCTTGGCGGACAGAAGCATCTACGAGCAGTACTTC. Translating gives CASSLADRSIYEQYF.

The chain links TRBV18 to TRBJ1-1; no reliable D call. V was trimmed by 3 bases and J by 3 bases, leaving 11 bases between them. The germline CDR1 and CDR2 sequences are KGHSH and LQKENI. The CDR3 covers 14 residues. The CDR3 nucleotides read TGTGCCAGCTCACCGTTGAGGGCCGACACTGAAGCTTTCTTT. Translation gives CASSPLRADTEAFF.